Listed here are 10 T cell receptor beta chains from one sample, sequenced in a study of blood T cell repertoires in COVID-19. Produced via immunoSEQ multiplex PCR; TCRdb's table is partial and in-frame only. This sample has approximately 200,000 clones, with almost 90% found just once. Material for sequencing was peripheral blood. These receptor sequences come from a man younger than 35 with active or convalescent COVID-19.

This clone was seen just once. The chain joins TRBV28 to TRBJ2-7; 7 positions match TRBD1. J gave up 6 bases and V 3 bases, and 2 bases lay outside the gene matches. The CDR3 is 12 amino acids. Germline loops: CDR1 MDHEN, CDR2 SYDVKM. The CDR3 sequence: CASSFRTGEQYF. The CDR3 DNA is TGTGCCAGCAGTTTCAGGACAGGCGAGCAGTACTTC.

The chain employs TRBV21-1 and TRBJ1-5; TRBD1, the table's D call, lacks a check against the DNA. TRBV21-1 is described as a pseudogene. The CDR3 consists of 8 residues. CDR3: CGTGPQHF. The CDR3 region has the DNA TGTGGCACAGGCCCCCAGCATTTT.

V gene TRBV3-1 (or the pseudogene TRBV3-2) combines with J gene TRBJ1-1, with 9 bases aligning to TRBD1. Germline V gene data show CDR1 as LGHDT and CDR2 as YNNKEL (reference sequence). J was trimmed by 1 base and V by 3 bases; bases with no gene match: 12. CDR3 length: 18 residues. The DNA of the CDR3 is TGTGCCAGCAGCCACGCCGGGACAGGGAACGGTGGGAACACTGAAGCTTTCTTT. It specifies CASSHAGTGNGGNTEAFF.

CDR3 protein: CASSHDLGGANEKLFF. DNA of the CDR3: TGTGCCAGCAGCCATGACCTAGGAGGGGCTAATGAAAAACTGTTTTTT. This chain joins TRBV3-1 (or the pseudogene TRBV3-2) and TRBJ1-4, with a weak D call TRBD1 (5 bases). Germline assignment: CDR1 LGHDT and CDR2 YNNKEL (reference sequence). The CDR3 is 16 residues long. Between the trimmed V and J ends, which lost 3 bases and 3 bases, there was a span of 14 bases.

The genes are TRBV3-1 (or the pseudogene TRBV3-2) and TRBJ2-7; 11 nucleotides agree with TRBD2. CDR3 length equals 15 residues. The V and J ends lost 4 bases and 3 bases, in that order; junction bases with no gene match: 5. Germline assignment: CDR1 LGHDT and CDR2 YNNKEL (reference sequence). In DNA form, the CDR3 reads TGTGCCAGCAGCCCCGGGACTAGCGGAAACTACGAGCAGTACTTC. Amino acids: CASSPGTSGNYEQYF.

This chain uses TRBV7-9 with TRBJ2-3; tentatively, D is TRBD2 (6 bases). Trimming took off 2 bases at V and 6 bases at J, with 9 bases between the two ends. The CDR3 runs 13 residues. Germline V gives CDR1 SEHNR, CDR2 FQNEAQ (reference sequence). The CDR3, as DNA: TGTGCCAGCAGCTTAACGGGGGTGGATACGCAGTATTTT. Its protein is CASSLTGVDTQYF.

The DNA for the CDR3 is TGTGCTAGTGGGACAGCGGGGCCCAGTTTTCCCCAGCATTTT. Translating it yields CASGTAGPSFPQHF. V usage is TRBV12-5 and J usage is TRBJ1-5, with D possibly being TRBD1 (5 bases). The V end lost 6 bases, the J end lost 10 bases, and 19 bases lay between the germline ends. Per germline, CDR1 LGHNT and CDR2 FRNRAP. CDR3 length: 14 residues.

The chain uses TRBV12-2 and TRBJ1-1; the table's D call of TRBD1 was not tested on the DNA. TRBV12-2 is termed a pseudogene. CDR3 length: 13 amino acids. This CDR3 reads CASRCLPGGRAFF. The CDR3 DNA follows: TGTGCAAGTCGCTGTCTCCCAGGGGGTCGGGCTTTCTTT.

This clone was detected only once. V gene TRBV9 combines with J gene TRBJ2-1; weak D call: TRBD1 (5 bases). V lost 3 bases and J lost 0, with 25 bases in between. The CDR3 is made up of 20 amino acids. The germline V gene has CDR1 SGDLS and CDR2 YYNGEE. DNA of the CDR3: TGTGCCAGCAGCGCACAAGGGGCAAAATCAAAAGCTAGCTCCTACAATGAGCAGTTCTTC. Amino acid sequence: CASSAQGAKSKASSYNEQFF.

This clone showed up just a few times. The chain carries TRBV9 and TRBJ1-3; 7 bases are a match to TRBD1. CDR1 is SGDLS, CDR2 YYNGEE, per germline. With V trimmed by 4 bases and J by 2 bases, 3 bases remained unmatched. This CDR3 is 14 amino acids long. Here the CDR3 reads CASSRQGPGNTIYF. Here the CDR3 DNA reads TGTGCCAGCAGCCGACAGGGCCCTGGAAACACCATATATTTT.